One sample yielded the 9 T cell receptor beta chains listed below, sequenced in a study of human T cells and chemical hapten exposure. TCRdb ran MiXCR on the RACE reads and lists one entry per CDR3 protein. This sample carries approximately 100,000 distinct CDR3 sequences, 12% of them seen once, and the ten largest clones take around 1.7%. Time point noted: pre-sensitization, week 0. Treatment here: therapeutic diphenylcyclopropenone sensitization with weekly scalp DPC. Source: whole blood, taken in connection with sensitization to the hapten diphenylcyclopropenone (DPC). The receptors originated from a woman between 45 and 60 years old with alopecia areata. Some clones in this sample may be carry-over from other donors' samples.

The chain uses TRBV5-1 and TRBJ1-1, with 9 bases matching TRBD1. The germline gives CDR1 SGHRS, CDR2 YFSETQ. The CDR3 runs 15 residues. Trimming took 1 base from V and 4 from J; bases not matched to a gene: 5. CDR3 nucleotides: TGCGCCAGCAGCTTGTTCGGACAGGGGAGCACTGAAGCTTTCTTT. Protein sequence: CASSLFGQGSTEAFF.

This clonotype was seen only a few times. V and J are TRBV5-1 and TRBJ2-6; no firm D call. This CDR3 has 16 amino acids. Germline CDR1 and CDR2: SGHRS and YFSETQ. Trimming left V 5 bases short and J 0 bases short, with 12 bases between. CDR3 in amino acids: CASSNPPLSGANVLTF. The CDR3 DNA reads TGCGCCAGCAGTAACCCCCCCCTCTCTGGGGCCAACGTCCTGACTTTC.

This clonotype has a handful of counts. The gene calls are TRBV11-2 and TRBJ2-6; D is possibly TRBD2 (6 bases). Germline V gene data show CDR1 as SGHAT and CDR2 as FQNNGV. V lost 3 bases, J lost 3 bases, and 6 bases lay in between. The length of the CDR3 is 14 residues. CDR3 nucleotides: TGTGCCAGCAGCTTCGGGGGTGGGGCCAACGTCCTGACTTTC. Amino acids: CASSFGGGANVLTF.

The chain joins TRBV5-6 to TRBJ1-1, with D possibly being TRBD1 (5 bases). CDR1 is SGHDT, CDR2 YYEEEE, per germline. The germline V and J ends were trimmed by 0 bases and 0 bases, with 18 bases remaining between them. The CDR3 is 18 amino acids. In nucleotides, the CDR3 is TGTGCCAGCAGCTTGGACGTGGGCAGGGATTTTATGAACACTGAAGCTTTCTTT. It is translated as CASSLDVGRDFMNTEAFF. The full variable domain, in which reference TRBV5-6 and TRBJ1-1 provide the parts outside the CDR3, is DAGVTQSPTHLIKTRGQQVTLRCSPKSGHDTVSWYQQALGQGPQFIFQYYEEEERQRGNFPDRFSGHQFPNYSSELNVNALLLGDSALYLCASSLDVGRDFMNTEAFFGQGTRLTVV.

This clonotype was counted only a few times. This chain uses TRBV5-1 with TRBJ1-2; D is unresolved. The germline CDR1 and CDR2 sequences are SGHRS and YFSETQ. V lost 0 bases and J lost 1, with 4 bases in between. The CDR3 contains 13 residues. CDR3 DNA: TGCGCCAGCAGCTTGGCCGTTAACTATGGCTACACCTTC. Protein: CASSLAVNYGYTF.

This clonotype occurred many times. The rearrangement links TRBV27 to TRBJ1-5; TRBD1 might be the D (5 bases). The CDR3 consists of 16 residues. Germline CDR1 and CDR2: MNHEY and SMNVEV (reference sequence). V was cut by 0 bases and J by 4 bases, with 13 bases left in between. The CDR3 DNA follows: TGTGCCAGCAGTTTATCGGGGCAGGGCCCAAATCAGCCCCAGCATTTT. Residues: CASSLSGQGPNQPQHF.

The rearrangement joins TRBV6-6 to TRBJ2-2; 8 nucleotides agree with TRBD2. The CDR3 consists of 15 residues. CDR1 MNHNY and CDR2 SVGAGI come from the germline V gene (reference sequence). The junction had 6 bases not matched to a gene; V was cut back by 5 bases and J by 4 bases. CDR3 sequence (DNA): TGTGCCAGCAGTCGTGGACTAGCTGCCACCGGGGAGCTGTTTTTT. The encoded protein is CASSRGLAATGELFF.

The chain carries TRBV2 and TRBJ1-6, with D possibly matching TRBD1 (5 bases). V shed 2 bases and J shed 10 bases, with 12 bases lying between them. Germline loops: CDR1 SNHLY, CDR2 FYNNEI. The CDR3 loop spans 14 amino acids. CDR3 residues: CASSEQGAESPLHF. The CDR3 DNA sequence: TGTGCCAGCAGTGAACAGGGTGCGGAATCACCCCTCCACTTT.

This clonotype was seen a handful of times. The chain uses TRBV7-9 and TRBJ2-5; D is undetermined. Trimming removed 5 bases from V and 3 bases from J, with 10 bases in between. Germline CDR1 is SEHNR and CDR2 is FQNEAQ (reference sequence). CDR3 size: 13 residues. The CDR3 reads CASSIYIEETQYF. The CDR3 DNA reads TGTGCCAGCAGCATCTACATTGAAGAGACCCAGTACTTC.